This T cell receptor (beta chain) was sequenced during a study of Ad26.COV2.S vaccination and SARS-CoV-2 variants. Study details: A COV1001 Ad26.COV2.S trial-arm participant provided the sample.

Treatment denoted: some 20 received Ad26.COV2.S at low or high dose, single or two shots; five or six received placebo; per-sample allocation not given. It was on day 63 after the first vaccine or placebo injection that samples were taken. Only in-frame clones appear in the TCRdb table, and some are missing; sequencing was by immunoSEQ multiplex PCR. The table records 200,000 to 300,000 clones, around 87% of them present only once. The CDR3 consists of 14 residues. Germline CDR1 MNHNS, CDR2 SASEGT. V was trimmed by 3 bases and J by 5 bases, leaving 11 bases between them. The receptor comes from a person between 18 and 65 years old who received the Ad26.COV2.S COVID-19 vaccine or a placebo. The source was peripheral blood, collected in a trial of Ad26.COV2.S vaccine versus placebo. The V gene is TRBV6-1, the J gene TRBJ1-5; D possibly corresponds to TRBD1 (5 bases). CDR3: CASSDRGGDQPQHF. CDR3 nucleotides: TGTGCCAGCAGTGATAGGGGAGGTGATCAGCCCCAGCATTTT.